One and the same sample provided the 21 T cell receptor beta chains below, sequenced in a study of vaccination effects on CD4 cells after COVID-19. Measured with immunoSEQ multiplex PCR; TCRdb has only the in-frame clones, and not every one. Here the sample spans about 70,000 clones, roughly two thirds being singletons. No antigen has been identified for these receptors. Using viral peptide pools, the ViraFEST assay grew out antigen-specific CD4+ T cells prior to sequencing. CD4+ T cell isolation took place after approximately 11 days of culture. The individual was infected with SARS-CoV-2 between March and December 2020, as confirmed by PCR. The material was CD4+ T cells from PBMCs cultured with HIV peptides, obtained before COVID-19 vaccination. Subset: HIV-1 Nef peptide pool negative control/reference culture. All receptors come from a human donor who had a prior SARS-CoV-2 infection.

The chain is built from TRBV7-2 and TRBJ2-7, with 7 positions matching TRBD1. CDR1 and CDR2 (germline): SGHTA, FQGNSA. With 7 bases clipped from V and 2 bases from J, the junction kept 11 bases outside the gene matches. The CDR3 contains 15 residues. This CDR3 reads CASIPQAGGTYEQYF. Written as DNA, the CDR3 is TGTGCCAGCATACCCCAGGCAGGGGGAACCTACGAGCAGTACTTC.

V usage is TRBV10-3 and J usage is TRBJ1-1, with 8 bases identical to TRBD1. J gave up 1 base and V 8 bases, and 9 bases lay outside the gene matches. Germline values: CDR1 ENHRY, CDR2 SYGVKD. This CDR3 is built from 15 residues. The CDR3 DNA follows: TGTGCCATCTGGACAGGGCGGGGTACGAACACTGAAGCTTTCTTT. The encoded protein is CAIWTGRGTNTEAFF.

The chain carries TRBV19 and TRBJ1-2; the D is unclear. V shed 1 base and J shed 2 bases, with 8 bases lying between them. The germline CDR1 and CDR2 sequences are LNHDA and SQIVND (reference sequence). This CDR3 region has 14 residues. Here the CDR3 reads CASSIAHGNYGYTF. In nucleotides, the CDR3 is TGTGCCAGTAGTATAGCTCACGGCAACTATGGCTACACCTTC.

The rearrangement joins TRBV5-1 to TRBJ2-7; 13 bases are shared with TRBD2. This CDR3 spans 16 amino acids. After removal of 4 bases from V and 6 bases from J, the junction contained 10 bases not matched to a gene. Germline V gene data show CDR1 as SGHRS and CDR2 as YFSETQ. The CDR3 DNA sequence: TGCGCCAGCAGCCCTCCCGGGACTAGCGGGATCTCCGAGCAGTACTTC. Amino acids: CASSPPGTSGISEQYF. Drawing the rest from reference TRBV5-1 and TRBJ2-7, the complete variable domain is KAGVTQTPRYLIKTRGQQVTLSCSPISGHRSVSWYQQTPGQGLQFLFEYFSETQRNKGNFPGRFSGRQFSNSRSEMNVSTLELGDSALYLCASSPPGTSGISEQYFGPGTRLTVT.

The V call is TRBV7-2, the J call TRBJ1-6; TRBD1 might be the D (6 bases). This CDR3 region has 16 residues. Germline-derived CDR1 and CDR2 are SGHTA and FQGNSA. Trimming stripped 7 bases from V and 0 bases from J, with 13 bases between. CDR3 residues: CASKAKGVSYNSPLHF. The CDR3 DNA sequence: TGTGCCAGCAAAGCAAAGGGGGTCTCCTATAATTCACCCCTCCACTTT.

This clone came up a few times. CDR3 in amino acids: CASSGTRVNTGELFF. As DNA, the CDR3 is TGTGCCAGCAGTGGAACCAGGGTGAACACCGGGGAGCTGTTTTTT. V is TRBV25-1 and J is TRBJ2-2; a possible D gene is TRBD1 (5 bases). Deletions cut 4 bases from V and 1 base from J, with 10 bases between. CDR1 is MGHDK, CDR2 SYGVNS, per germline. This CDR3 region has 15 residues.

The rearrangement uses TRBV6-2 or TRBV6-3 and TRBJ2-3, with 8 bases fitting TRBD2. The CDR3 has 15 residues. The germline gives CDR1 MNHEY, CDR2 SVGEGT. J lost 2 bases, V lost 5 bases, and 6 bases had no gene match. CDR3 nucleotide sequence: TGTGCCAGCAGTAGACCGGGACTAGTCACAGATACGCAGTATTTT. Translation: CASSRPGLVTDTQYF.

This clone is a singleton in its sample. The genes are TRBV2 and TRBJ2-3, with D perhaps matching TRBD2 (6 bases). The CDR3 totals 14 residues. The ends were cut back, 0 bases at V and 6 bases at J, with 10 bases in the middle. CDR1 and CDR2 (germline): SNHLY, FYNNEI. CDR3 bases: TGTGCCAGCAGTGAAGCGGCTAGCGAGGATACGCAGTATTTT. Translated, it gives CASSEAASEDTQYF.

This rearrangement joins TRBV11-3 to TRBJ2-7; D may be TRBD1 (5 bases). Trimming removed 3 bases from V and 7 bases from J, with 28 bases in between. This CDR3 has 18 residues. Germline loops: CDR1 SGHNT, CDR2 YENEEA. CDR3 nucleotides: TGTGCCAGCAGCTTTCTCTTTGGTGACCCTAACAGGTTGTGGGAGCAGTACTTC. Amino acids: CASSFLFGDPNRLWEQYF.

The chain couples TRBV9 to TRBJ1-1, with D tentatively TRBD1 (5 bases). Between the trimmed V and J ends, which lost 0 bases and 8 bases, there was a span of 14 bases. This CDR3 has 14 amino acids. Germline loops: CDR1 SGDLS, CDR2 YYNGEE. The CDR3 loop reads CASSVGWTTVEAFF. CDR3 in DNA: TGTGCCAGCAGCGTAGGTTGGACAACAGTAGAAGCTTTCTTT.

This chain connects TRBV5-1 to TRBJ1-1; 7 bases line up with TRBD1. The CDR3 covers 19 residues. Trimming cost V 0 bases and J 1 base; bases outside gene matches: 15. Germline loops: CDR1 SGHRS, CDR2 YFSETQ. CDR3 in amino acids: CASSLAVGVWGQQNTEAFF. In DNA form, the CDR3 reads TGCGCCAGCAGCTTGGCAGTCGGGGTCTGGGGACAGCAGAACACTGAAGCTTTCTTT.

CDR3 loop: CASSTQGYHTDTQYF. CDR3 sequence (DNA): TGTGCCAGCAGTACACAGGGGTACCACACAGATACGCAGTATTTT. The chain employs TRBV6-5 and TRBJ2-3, with TRBD1 identical over 7 bases. Germline assignment: CDR1 MNHEY and CDR2 SVGAGI. The CDR3 spans 15 residues. V lost 5 bases, J lost 2 bases, and 7 bases stayed unmatched.

This clone has only one observation. The rearrangement links TRBV15 to TRBJ2-1; D assignment may be TRBD1 or TRBD2 (5 bases each). V dropped 1 base and J dropped 0 bases, with 7 bases sitting between them. The CDR3 spans 15 residues. Germline CDR1 and CDR2: LNHNV and YYDKDF (reference sequence). CDR3 sequence reads: CATSRAGRSYNEQFF. The CDR3 nucleotides read TGTGCCACCAGCAGAGCGGGGCGCTCCTACAATGAGCAGTTCTTC.

This chain uses TRBV12-5 with TRBJ1-2; the D is unclear. V gave up 5 bases and J gave up 2 bases, with 12 bases separating them. Germline loops: CDR1 LGHNT, CDR2 FRNRAP. This CDR3 is built from 14 residues. As DNA, the CDR3 is TGTGCTAGTGGTACCCAAGCGGGGAACTATGGCTACACCTTC. It translates to CASGTQAGNYGYTF.

This clone has only one observation. The rearrangement links TRBV4-3 to TRBJ1-1; maybe TRBD1 (6 bases). Germline V gene lookup returns CDR1 LGHNA and CDR2 YSLEER. V lost 1 base to trimming and J lost 0 bases, with 15 bases between them. The CDR3 is 17 amino acids. The CDR3 region is CASSQGLGGRMNTEAFF. The CDR3, as DNA: TGCGCCAGCAGCCAAGGTCTAGGGGGACGCATGAACACTGAAGCTTTCTTT.

The chain recombines TRBV18 with TRBJ1-1; D is unresolved. The CDR3 runs 14 residues. From germline, CDR1 is KGHSH and CDR2 LQKENI. V lost 0 bases and J 5 bases, leaving 10 bases between the germline ends. This chain's CDR3 is CASSPPSVDTEAFF. In DNA form, the CDR3 reads TGTGCCAGCTCACCACCGTCAGTAGATACTGAAGCTTTCTTT.

J is TRBJ2-3 and V is TRBV15; the D gene is possibly TRBD1 (6 bases). The germline V gene has CDR1 LNHNV and CDR2 YYDKDF (reference sequence). V shed 1 base and J shed 9 bases, with 14 bases lying between them. The CDR3 runs 14 residues. CDR3 bases: TGTGCCACCAGCAGAGCAAGACCAGGGGAAACGCAGTATTTT. The encoded protein is CATSRARPGETQYF.

The rearrangement links TRBV7-8 to TRBJ2-7; tentative D call: TRBD2 (5 bases). Trimming stripped 1 base from V and 5 bases from J, with 12 bases between. Germline CDR1 reads SGHVS; CDR2 reads FQNEAQ. The CDR3 spans 14 residues. Here the CDR3 reads CASSLDRAGHEQYF. For the CDR3, the DNA is TGTGCCAGCAGCTTAGACCGGGCGGGCCACGAGCAGTACTTC.

The V call is TRBV6-5, the J call TRBJ2-1; 8 bases align to TRBD2. Germline V lookup: CDR1 MNHEY, CDR2 SVGAGI. The CDR3 extends over 13 amino acids. V dropped 6 bases and J dropped 9; count of bases not matched to a gene: 7. CDR3 amino acids: CASRRAGELEQFF. The CDR3 region has the DNA TGTGCCAGCAGGCGAGCGGGAGAGCTTGAGCAGTTCTTC.

This clone was picked up a small number of times. The gene calls are TRBV7-8 and TRBJ2-7; 9 bases map to TRBD1. Unmatched junction bases numbered 7, after V lost 5 bases and J lost 2 bases. The CDR3 extends over 15 amino acids. The germline CDR1 and CDR2 sequences are SGHVS and FQNEAQ. CDR3 in amino acids: CASSRPRDRAYEQYF. DNA for the CDR3: TGTGCCAGCAGCCGCCCCCGGGACAGGGCCTACGAGCAGTACTTC.

The rearrangement joins TRBV18 to TRBJ1-1; unclear D gene. The germline gives CDR1 KGHSH, CDR2 LQKENI. This CDR3 has 13 residues. Trimming took off 6 bases at V and 4 bases at J, with 12 bases between the two ends. The CDR3 region has the DNA TGTGCCAGCTCCCAAAGCGAACCCACTGAAGCTTTCTTT. This sequence encodes CASSQSEPTEAFF. Filled out from reference TRBV18 and TRBJ1-1, the complete variable domain reads NAGVMQNPRHLVRRRGQEARLRCSPMKGHSHVYWYRQLPEEGLKFMVYLQKENIIDESGMPKERFSAEFPKEGPSILRIQQVVRGDSAAYFCASSQSEPTEAFFGQGTRLTVV.